This section outlines one T cell receptor (beta chain) sequence together with its context. These data are taken from a study of blood T cell repertoires in COVID-19. At the level of the study: Some COVID-19 samples were acute and others convalescent; all came from the United States, Italy and Spain.

Libraries were prepared by immunoSEQ multiplex PCR; TCRdb keeps only in-frame clonotypes and omits some of them. The sample has some 190,000 clones; around 88% are singletons. The sample taken for sequencing was peripheral blood. This receptor was identified in a young man with active or convalescent COVID-19.

This CDR3 reads CASSRTRQETQYF. The CDR3 coding sequence is TGTGCCAGCAGCCGAACTCGCCAAGAGACCCAGTACTTC. This chain joins TRBV7-2 and TRBJ2-5; no firm D call. Germline V gene sequence: CDR1 SGHTA, CDR2 FQGNSA. With 5 bases removed from V and 1 base from J, the gap between germline ends came to 8 bases. The CDR3 contains 13 residues.